This T cell receptor beta chain was sequenced for a study of blood T cell repertoires in COVID-19. Across the whole study: Whether acute or convalescent, the COVID-19 samples came from the United States, Italy and Spain. T cells, B-cell-depleted T cells, or PBMCs supplied cDNA or gDNA.

It was during active infection that Seattle patients were enrolled and then longitudinally followed. This clone occurred once. V lost 7 bases and J lost 3; bases outside the gene matches: 13. Germline lookup yields CDR1 LNHDA and CDR2 SQIVND (reference sequence). This CDR3 has 17 residues. In the original workflow: Estimation of nucleated cell counts relied on the amplification of reference gene primers. The method was immunoSEQ multiplex PCR; TCRdb's version includes in-frame clones alone and lacks a portion of them. The DNA gave D and trimming, while V, J and clone size come from that table. The sample yields 260,000 or so clones, 81% seen once.

Input material: peripheral blood. The rearrangement joins TRBV19 to TRBJ1-5, with TRBD1 identical over 9 bases. The source of this sequence is a woman aged 80 or older with COVID-19, enrolled during active disease. The CDR3 here is CASKGQGILETNQPQHF. CDR3 bases: TGTGCCAGTAAAGGACAGGGGATCCTGGAGACCAATCAGCCCCAGCATTTT.